These T cell receptor beta chains were read from a single sample in a study of cytomegalovirus exposure and HLA in healthy donors. Using immunoSEQ multiplex PCR, the repertoire was profiled, and TCRdb retains in-frame clones only, with some absent. Seen here are approximately 110,000 clones, around four fifths observed once, and the top ten hold 8.6%. The material sequenced was PBMCs. These receptor sequences come from a woman between 40 and 55 years old in good health and CMV-seropositive. The CDR3 runs from the conserved cysteine through the conserved F or W. The D gene is left open where the match is weak. Only part of the rows carry a size: once, few, many, or a class if the clone is expanded.

j_call,v_call,d_call,clone_size,cdr3_aa,cdr3_nt
TRBJ2-1,TRBV27,-,-,CASLGMQGGNEQFF,TGTGCCAGCCTAGGGATGCAGGGAGGAAATGAGCAGTTCTTC
TRBJ2-5,TRBV2,-,-,CASSELTAQETQYF,TGTGCCAGCAGTGAGTTGACAGCCCAAGAGACCCAGTACTTC
TRBJ1-5,TRBV6-5,-,-,CASSYSNRVNEPQHF,TGTGCCAGCAGTTACTCGAACAGGGTGAACGAGCCCCAGCATTTT
TRBJ2-5,TRBV29-1,-,-,CSVKGGAETQYF,TGCAGCGTGAAGGGTGGGGCGGAGACCCAGTACTTC
TRBJ2-4,TRBV7-8,TRBD2,-,CASSLSTSGRLAKNSQYF,TGTGCCAGCAGCTTATCGACCAGCGGGAGATTAGCCAAAAACAGTCAGTACTTC
TRBJ1-6,TRBV7-2,TRBD1,-,CASSEDRAYSPLHF,TGTGCCAGCAGTGAGGACAGGGCCTATTCACCCCTCCACTTT
TRBJ2-7,TRBV18,TRBD1,-,CASSPGTGGYEQYF,TGTGCCAGCTCACCAGGGACAGGGGGCTACGAGCAGTACTTC
TRBJ2-1,TRBV28,-,-,CASSFYQGPYNEQFF,TGTGCCAGCAGTTTTTATCAGGGCCCGTACAATGAGCAGTTCTTC
TRBJ2-7,TRBV28,-,-,CASSFPGQSYEQYF,TGTGCCAGCAGTTTTCCAGGACAGTCCTACGAGCAGTACTTC
TRBJ2-1,TRBV4-2,-,-,CASSHTHEEQFF,TGTGCCAGCAGCCATACTCATGAAGAGCAGTTCTTC
TRBJ1-5,TRBV28,TRBD1,-,CASRQGWGYSNQPQHF,TGTGCCAGCCGACAGGGTTGGGGATATAGCAATCAGCCCCAGCATTTT
TRBJ2-2,TRBV7-2,-,-,CASSLSKGSGELFF,TGTGCCAGCAGCTTAAGTAAGGGGTCCGGGGAGCTGTTTTTT
TRBJ2-3,TRBV10-3,-,-,CATVRTLGTDTQYF,TGTGCCACCGTCCGGACACTTGGTACAGATACGCAGTATTTT
TRBJ2-6,TRBV27,-,few,CASSFAGYGANVLTF,TGTGCCAGCAGTTTCGCCGGGTACGGGGCCAACGTCCTGACTTTC
TRBJ1-2,TRBV19,-,-,CASSIRGGGYTF,TGTGCCAGTAGTATTCGGGGAGGTGGCTACACCTTC
TRBJ1-6,TRBV2,-,-,CASSVTHREPLHF,TGTGCCAGCAGTGTAACTCACAGGGAGCCGCTCCACTTT
TRBJ2-7,TRBV2,-,-,CASSFTLLGQYF,TGTGCCAGCAGCTTTACTCTCCTCGGGCAGTACTTC
TRBJ2-2,TRBV4-2,TRBD1,-,CASSVGGYSGELFF,TGTGCCAGCAGCGTAGGGGGCTATTCCGGGGAGCTGTTTTTT
TRBJ2-1,TRBV2,-,-,CASRVGVYNEQFF,TGTGCCAGCAGAGTCGGGGTCTACAATGAGCAGTTCTTC
TRBJ1-6,TRBV5-4,TRBD1,-,CASSDNRGPYNSPLHF,TGTGCCAGCAGCGACAACAGGGGGCCGTATAATTCACCCCTCCACTTT
TRBJ1-5,TRBV6-1,-,-,CASSLPGGQPQHF,TGTGCCAGCAGCCTCCCCGGGGGTCAGCCCCAGCATTTT
TRBJ2-7,TRBV19,-,few,CASSIVLDSSYEQYF,TGTGCCAGTAGTATAGTCCTGGACAGTTCCTACGAGCAGTACTTC
TRBJ2-7,TRBV5-1,TRBD1,-,CASSSRTGEQYF,TGCGCCAGTAGCTCTAGGACAGGCGAGCAGTACTTC
TRBJ1-2,TRBV5-1,-,-,CASSLWTGGGGYTF,TGCGCCAGCAGCCTCTGGACGGGAGGAGGTGGCTACACCTTC
TRBJ2-7,TRBV19,-,-,CASSIPNEYF,TGTGCCAGTAGTATCCCCAATGAGTACTTC
TRBJ2-3,TRBV5-1,-,-,CASRGGGLGTDTQYF,TGCGCCAGCCGCGGGGGCGGCCTCGGCACAGATACGCAGTATTTT
TRBJ2-2,TRBV5-8,-,-,CASSLGQGVTGELFF,TGTGCCAGCAGCTTGGGGCAGGGCGTCACCGGGGAGCTGTTTTTT
TRBJ2-7,TRBV9,-,-,CASSLTGTWGNEQYF,TGTGCCAGCAGCTTAACAGGGACCTGGGGGAACGAGCAGTACTTC
TRBJ1-3,TRBV9,-,-,CASSVESRTAGGNTIYF,TGTGCCAGCAGCGTAGAATCCAGGACAGCGGGAGGAAACACCATATATTTT
TRBJ1-2,TRBV4-1,TRBD1,-,CASSQGGGQGLDGYTF,TGCGCCAGCAGCCAAGGGGGGGGACAGGGGCTCGATGGCTACACCTTC
TRBJ2-7,TRBV6-5,-,-,CASSYGGNTYEQYF,TGTGCCAGCAGTTACGGGGGGAATACCTACGAGCAGTACTTC
TRBJ1-2,TRBV28,-,-,CASTWGGIGYGYTF,TGTGCCAGCACCTGGGGGGGGATTGGCTATGGCTACACCTTC
TRBJ1-5,TRBV7-2,-,-,CASSLEQGSDQPQHF,TGTGCCAGCAGCTTAGAACAGGGAAGTGATCAGCCCCAGCATTTT
TRBJ2-5,TRBV29-1,-,-,CSAGGAQETQYF,TGCAGCGCCGGCGGGGCTCAAGAGACCCAGTACTTC
TRBJ2-7,TRBV25-1,TRBD2,-,CASSAGSGGTYEQYF,TGTGCCAGCAGTGCGGGCAGCGGGGGAACCTACGAGCAGTACTTC
TRBJ1-6,TRBV4-3,TRBD1,-,CASSQEGNRGRDNSPLHF,TGCGCCAGCAGCCAAGAAGGGAACAGGGGGAGGGATAATTCACCCCTCCACTTT
TRBJ2-7,TRBV6-1,TRBD2,-,CASSEAGLADFYEQYF,TGTGCCAGCAGTGAGGCAGGACTAGCGGATTTCTACGAGCAGTACTTC